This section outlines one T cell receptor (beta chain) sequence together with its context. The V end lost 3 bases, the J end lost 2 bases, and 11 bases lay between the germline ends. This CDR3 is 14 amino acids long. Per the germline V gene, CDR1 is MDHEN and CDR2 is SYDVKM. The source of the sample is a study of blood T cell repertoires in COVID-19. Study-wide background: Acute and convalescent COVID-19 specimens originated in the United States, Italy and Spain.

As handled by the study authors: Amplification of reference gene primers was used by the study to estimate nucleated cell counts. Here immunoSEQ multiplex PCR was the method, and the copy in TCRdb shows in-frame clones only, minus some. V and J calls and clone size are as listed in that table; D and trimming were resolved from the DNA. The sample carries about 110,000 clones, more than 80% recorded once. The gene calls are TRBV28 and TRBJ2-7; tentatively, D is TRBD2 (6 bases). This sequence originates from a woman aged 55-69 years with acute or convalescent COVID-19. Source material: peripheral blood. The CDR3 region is CASSFPGVAYEQYF. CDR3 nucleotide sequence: TGTGCCAGCAGTTTTCCGGGGGTAGCCTACGAGCAGTACTTC.